The rows below give T cell receptor beta chains drawn from one sample of a study of cytomegalovirus exposure and HLA in healthy donors. The repertoire was sequenced with immunoSEQ multiplex PCR; TCRdb's copy has only in-frame clones and lacks some. This table holds some 220,000 clones, around four fifths found once. The sample comprised PBMCs. The receptor source for this set is a woman in her sixties in good health and CMV-seropositive. The CDR3 runs from the conserved cysteine through the conserved F or W. Fields, in order: V gene, clone size, D gene, J gene, CDR3 DNA, CDR3 protein. A D gene is named only where the DNA matches it firmly. Clone size appears in some rows only: once, few, many, or a class for an expanded clone.

v_gene: TRBV2
abundance: -
d_gene: -
j_gene: TRBJ1-4
CDR3nt: TGTGCCAGCAGTGGGCCGACAGGAGCTAATGAAAAACTGTTTTTT
CDR3aa: CASSGPTGANEKLFF

v_gene: TRBV9
abundance: -
d_gene: -
j_gene: TRBJ1-1
CDR3nt: TGTGCCAGCAGCGTAGACAGGGCGGCTTATGAGACTGAAGCTTTCTTT
CDR3aa: CASSVDRAAYETEAFF

v_gene: TRBV6-1
abundance: -
d_gene: -
j_gene: TRBJ2-2
CDR3nt: TGTGCCAGCGAAACAGGAAACGCGAACACCGGGGAGCTGTTTTTT
CDR3aa: CASETGNANTGELFF

v_gene: TRBV7-8
abundance: -
d_gene: TRBD1
j_gene: TRBJ1-5
CDR3nt: TGTGCCAGCAGCCCGAATCGGACAGGGGGCACTCAGCCCCAGCATTTT
CDR3aa: CASSPNRTGGTQPQHF

v_gene: TRBV15
abundance: -
d_gene: TRBD2
j_gene: TRBJ2-5
CDR3nt: TGTGCCACCAGCAGAGACCCCGCGGGGGTGGAGACCCAGTACTTC
CDR3aa: CATSRDPAGVETQYF

v_gene: TRBV29-1
abundance: -
d_gene: TRBD2
j_gene: TRBJ2-5
CDR3nt: TGCAGCGTTGAACCTAGCGGGACTGAGACCCAGTACTTC
CDR3aa: CSVEPSGTETQYF

v_gene: TRBV4-1
abundance: -
d_gene: -
j_gene: TRBJ2-5
CDR3nt: TGCGCCAGCAGCCGCACTAGCGCCCAGGGGGAGACCCAGTACTTC
CDR3aa: CASSRTSAQGETQYF

v_gene: TRBV25-1
abundance: -
d_gene: -
j_gene: TRBJ1-1
CDR3nt: TGTGCCAGCAGTGACACAGGTCTTAACACTGAAGCTTTCTTT
CDR3aa: CASSDTGLNTEAFF

v_gene: TRBV12-1
abundance: -
d_gene: -
j_gene: TRBJ2-5
CDR3nt: TGTGCCAGCAGCCGCCCGCGGGCGCTTCAAGAGACCCAGTACTTC
CDR3aa: CASSRPRALQETQYF

v_gene: TRBV4-2
abundance: -
d_gene: TRBD1
j_gene: TRBJ2-7
CDR3nt: TGTGCCAGCAGCCAAGTTACACAGGGGTACGAGCAGTACTTC
CDR3aa: CASSQVTQGYEQYF

v_gene: TRBV27
abundance: -
d_gene: TRBD1
j_gene: TRBJ2-3
CDR3nt: TGTGCCAGCAGTCCGACAGGGACAGATACGCAGTATTTT
CDR3aa: CASSPTGTDTQYF

v_gene: TRBV9
abundance: -
d_gene: TRBD2
j_gene: TRBJ2-1
CDR3nt: TGTGCCAGCAGCGTAGGACTAGCGGGGGGGAGTTTATACAATGAGCAGTTCTTC
CDR3aa: CASSVGLAGGSLYNEQFF

v_gene: TRBV4-3
abundance: -
d_gene: -
j_gene: TRBJ2-3
CDR3nt: TGCGCCAGCAGCCAAGAACGACTTTTTTCTAATACGCAGTATTTT
CDR3aa: CASSQERLFSNTQYF

v_gene: TRBV19
abundance: few
d_gene: TRBD1
j_gene: TRBJ1-1
CDR3nt: TGTGCCAGTAGTATCCGGGGACAGACCAGCCACCTGAACACTGAAGCTTTCTTT
CDR3aa: CASSIRGQTSHLNTEAFF

v_gene: TRBV5-1
abundance: -
d_gene: -
j_gene: TRBJ1-3
CDR3nt: TGCGCCAGCAGCAACGCAGGGTCTTCGGTAAACACCATATATTTT
CDR3aa: CASSNAGSSVNTIYF

v_gene: TRBV5-1
abundance: once
d_gene: -
j_gene: TRBJ1-2
CDR3nt: TGCGCCAGCAGCTTGGGAGTTCCCTCATACGGCTACACCTTC
CDR3aa: CASSLGVPSYGYTF

v_gene: TRBV5-1
abundance: -
d_gene: TRBD1
j_gene: TRBJ1-2
CDR3nt: TGCGCCAGCAGCTTCCAGGGGGCCGGGCTGGGGAACACCTTC
CDR3aa: CASSFQGAGLGNTF

v_gene: TRBV7-2
abundance: -
d_gene: -
j_gene: TRBJ1-2
CDR3nt: TGTGCCAGCAGCTGGGGTGGCGGGGGCTACACCTTC
CDR3aa: CASSWGGGGYTF

v_gene: TRBV2
abundance: -
d_gene: TRBD2
j_gene: TRBJ2-7
CDR3nt: TGTGCCACCCGGGGGGGGCGCTTCAACGAGCAGTACTTC
CDR3aa: CATRGGRFNEQYF

v_gene: TRBV5-1
abundance: -
d_gene: TRBD2
j_gene: TRBJ2-1
CDR3nt: TGCGCCAGCAGCTTCAGCTCGTGGCTAGCGGGAGGTGGTGAGCAGTTCTTC
CDR3aa: CASSFSSWLAGGGEQFF

v_gene: TRBV5-1
abundance: once
d_gene: -
j_gene: TRBJ2-7
CDR3nt: TGCGCCAGCAGCCCTTTGGGGGCGGGTTACGAGCAGTACTTC
CDR3aa: CASSPLGAGYEQYF

v_gene: TRBV7-9
abundance: -
d_gene: TRBD1
j_gene: TRBJ2-7
CDR3nt: TGTGCCAGCAGCCCAAGCGGACAGGGGCTAGTTCGGCAGTACTTC
CDR3aa: CASSPSGQGLVRQYF